The 13 T cell receptor beta chains below were found in one sample sequenced in a study of CD8+ T cells in alopecia areata. Following extraction, RNA underwent reverse transcription to cDNA, which served as the sequencing template. This table comes from immunoSEQ multiplex PCR, and its TCRdb copy is limited to in-frame clones, with some not included. The sample yields 250,000 to 350,000 clones, 50% to 75% seen once. This sample's treatment: oral pan-JAK inhibitor, 5-10 mg twice daily. The input for sequencing was CD4+ T cells sorted from blood, taken at week 52, from a patient treated with tofacitinib. These receptors all stem from a human donor with alopecia areata.

This clone showed up just a few times. V is TRBV29-1 and J is TRBJ2-5; D call uncertain. This CDR3 is built from 12 residues. Germline V gene sequence: CDR1 SQVTM, CDR2 ANQGSEA. The ends were cut back, 4 bases at V and 2 bases at J, with 8 bases in the middle. CDR3 amino acids: CSVARFQETQYF. CDR3 in DNA: TGCAGCGTTGCTCGTTTTCAAGAGACCCAGTACTTC.

The V gene is TRBV30, the J gene TRBJ1-1; D is unclear. CDR1 GTSNPN and CDR2 SVGIG come from the germline V gene (reference sequence). V was trimmed by 4 bases and J by 8 bases, leaving 8 bases between them. The CDR3 sequence is 10 residues long. DNA of the CDR3: TGTGCCTGGAAAGGATCCGAAGCTTTCTTT. This translates into CAWKGSEAFF. Together with reference TRBV30 and TRBJ1-1, the CDR3 gives the full variable domain: SQTIHQWPATLVQPVGSPLSLECTVEGTSNPNLYWYRQAAGRGLQLLFYSVGIGQISSEVPQNLSASRPQDRQFILSSKKLLLSDSGFYLCAWKGSEAFFGQGTRLTVV.

This clone was seen a handful of times. The chain couples TRBV29-1 to TRBJ2-1, with D unclear. The CDR3 is made up of 11 amino acids. CDR1 is SQVTM and CDR2 is ANQGSEA in the germline V gene. Trimming took 6 bases from V and 4 from J, leaving 7 bases between them. CDR3 coding DNA: TGCAGCGTCATGGGTTACAATGAGCAGTTCTTC. Amino acid sequence: CSVMGYNEQFF.

This clone has only a few counts. The J gene is TRBJ1-1, the V gene TRBV5-1; D is uncertain. The CDR3 contains 14 residues. Trimming removed 2 bases at V and 1 base at J, with 9 bases between. From germline, CDR1 is SGHRS and CDR2 YFSETQ. The CDR3 reads CASSFLGGNTEAFF. The DNA for the CDR3 is TGCGCCAGCAGCTTTTTGGGAGGGAACACTGAAGCTTTCTTT.

V and J are TRBV30 and TRBJ1-1; 9 positions agree with TRBD1. Germline V gene lookup returns CDR1 GTSNPN and CDR2 SVGIG (reference sequence). After removal of 3 bases from V and 3 bases from J, the junction contained 11 bases not matched to a gene. The CDR3 spans 16 residues. The CDR3 bases are TGTGCCTGGAGCACAGGACAGGGGAGGGCTGACACTGAAGCTTTCTTT. As protein: CAWSTGQGRADTEAFF.

The V gene is TRBV5-1, the J gene TRBJ1-1; D not resolved. The germline V gene has CDR1 SGHRS and CDR2 YFSETQ. The CDR3 spans 13 residues. The V gene lost 0 bases and the J gene lost 1 base, with 4 bases spanning the gap. CDR3: CASSLDPNTEAFF. CDR3 in DNA: TGCGCCAGCAGCTTGGACCCGAACACTGAAGCTTTCTTT.

CDR3 coding DNA: TGCGCCAGCAGCCCCGTGCGGCTGAGGTCCCAAGAGACCCAGTACTTC. Translation: CASSPVRLRSQETQYF. This chain connects TRBV4-1 to TRBJ2-5, with no clear D. The CDR3 has 16 amino acids. In germline, CDR1 is MGHRA, CDR2 YSYEKL. V was pared by 4 bases and J by 1 base, with 16 bases between.

This chain joins TRBV30 and TRBJ2-1; the match to TRBD2 covers 9 bases. The CDR3 is made up of 14 amino acids. The germline CDR1 and CDR2 sequences are GTSNPN and SVGIG (reference sequence). Trimming at V came to 4 bases and at J to 8 bases, leaving 9 bases not matched to a gene. CDR3 coding DNA: TGTGCCTGGACGCGGGGGGGCCGCTGGGATGAGCAGTTCTTC. Its translation: CAWTRGGRWDEQFF.

The chain links TRBV10-3 to TRBJ1-4; D is perhaps TRBD1 (6 bases). V gave up 8 bases and J gave up 4 bases, with 11 bases separating them. The CDR3 consists of 13 residues. CDR1 and CDR2 (germline): ENHRY, SYGVKD. The CDR3 DNA reads TGTGCCATCTCAAAAGGGGGTAATGAAAAACTGTTTTTT. Translation: CAISKGGNEKLFF.

The rearrangement joins TRBV30 to TRBJ2-5; TRBD1 matches at 8 bases. V dropped 0 bases and J dropped 7; count of bases not matched to a gene: 16. Germline V lookup: CDR1 GTSNPN, CDR2 SVGIG (reference sequence). This CDR3 has 17 amino acids. The DNA for the CDR3 is TGTGCCTGGAGTGTAGTGAGAAGAACAGGGGGGAAGGGGACCCAGTACTTC. Protein: CAWSVVRRTGGKGTQYF. Full variable domain (missing parts from reference TRBV30 and TRBJ2-5): SQTIHQWPATLVQPVGSPLSLECTVEGTSNPNLYWYRQAAGRGLQLLFYSVGIGQISSEVPQNLSASRPQDRQFILSSKKLLLSDSGFYLCAWSVVRRTGGKGTQYFGPGTRLLVL.

The chain combines TRBV25-1 with TRBJ2-7; possible D gene TRBD2, 6 bases. V lost 5 bases and J 3 bases, leaving 11 bases between the germline ends. Germline V gives CDR1 MGHDK, CDR2 SYGVNS. CDR3 length equals 13 residues. The CDR3 protein is CASSRGLSYEQYF. CDR3 DNA sequence: TGTGCCAGCAGTCGGGGACTGAGCTACGAGCAGTACTTC.

The genes are TRBV7-9 and TRBJ1-5, with D maybe TRBD1 (5 bases). The CDR3 runs 17 residues. V gave up 0 bases and J gave up 0 bases, with 12 bases separating them. Germline CDR1 is SEHNR and CDR2 is FQNEAQ (reference sequence). CDR3: CASSLALQGFSNQPQHF. Here the CDR3 DNA reads TGTGCCAGCAGCTTAGCTCTCCAGGGTTTTAGCAATCAGCCCCAGCATTTT.

The J gene is TRBJ2-5, the V gene TRBV25-1; D may be TRBD1 or TRBD2 (6 bases each). Germline lookup yields CDR1 MGHDK and CDR2 SYGVNS. CDR3 length: 15 amino acids. V was shortened by 4 bases and J by 5 bases, with 17 bases between the two germline ends. CDR3 nucleotide sequence: TGTGCCAGCAGTGCATCCGGGGGCCCGGGGGAGACCCAGTACTTC. Its translation is CASSASGGPGETQYF.